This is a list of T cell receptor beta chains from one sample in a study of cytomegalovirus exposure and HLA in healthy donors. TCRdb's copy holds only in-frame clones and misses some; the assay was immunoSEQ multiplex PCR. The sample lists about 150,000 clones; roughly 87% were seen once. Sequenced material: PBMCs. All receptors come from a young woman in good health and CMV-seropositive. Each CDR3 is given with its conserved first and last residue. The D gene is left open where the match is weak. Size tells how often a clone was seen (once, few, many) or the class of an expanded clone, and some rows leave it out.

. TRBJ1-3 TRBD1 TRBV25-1 TGTGCCAGCAGCAGGACAGGGAAAAAAGGAAACACCATATATTTT CASSRTGKKGNTIYF
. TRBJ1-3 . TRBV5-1 TGCGCCAGCAGCTTAGACAGGCCCTCTGGAAACACCATATATTTT CASSLDRPSGNTIYF
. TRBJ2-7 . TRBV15 TGTGCCACCAGCAGAGATCCAGTTCCCCCCTACGAGCAGTACTTC CATSRDPVPPYEQYF
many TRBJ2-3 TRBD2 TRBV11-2 TGTGCCAGCAGATTCGGACTAGCGGGGGCCGATACGCAGTATTTT CASRFGLAGADTQYF
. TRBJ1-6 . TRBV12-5 TGTGCTAGTGGTTTGGTTCCCGGTCTACCCTATAATTCACCCCTCCACTTT CASGLVPGLPYNSPLHF
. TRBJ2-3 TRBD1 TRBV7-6 TGTGCCAGCAGCCGGACAGGGGATCCATCAGATACGCAGTATTTT CASSRTGDPSDTQYF
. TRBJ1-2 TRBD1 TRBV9 TGTGCCAGCAGCGGGGAACGGACAGGGAGTAAGGACTATGGCTACACCTTC CASSGERTGSKDYGYTF
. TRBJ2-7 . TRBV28 TGTGCCAGCAGTTTGTCACTCTACGAGCAGTACTTC CASSLSLYEQYF
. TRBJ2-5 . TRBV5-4 TGTGCCAGCAGCTTGAGGACTATGGGACAAGAGACCCAGTACTTC CASSLRTMGQETQYF
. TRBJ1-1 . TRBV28 TGTGCCAGCAGTTCTCGGAGGAACACTGAAGCTTTCTTT CASSSRRNTEAFF
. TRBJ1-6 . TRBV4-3 TGCGCCAGCAGCCAAGTTAAAGCCCGGGATTCACCCCTCCACTTT CASSQVKARDSPLHF
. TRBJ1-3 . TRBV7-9 TGTGCCAGCATAAGCTCCTCTGGAAACACCATATATTTT CASISSSGNTIYF
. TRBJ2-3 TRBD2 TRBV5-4 TGTGCCAGCAGCTTGGCAGGCGGGGGGGCGGATACGCAGTATTTT CASSLAGGGADTQYF
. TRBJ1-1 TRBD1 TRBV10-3 TGTGCCATCAGTGAGTCGTCCCGGACAGGGGGCAGGAAGACCGAAGCTTTCTTT CAISESSRTGGRKTEAFF
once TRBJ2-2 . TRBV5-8 TGTGCCAGCAGCTTGGCTCGAGGCTCTAGAGGTACCGGGGAGCTGTTTTTT CASSLARGSRGTGELFF
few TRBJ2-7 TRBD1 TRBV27 TGTGCCAGCTCAAGGACAGGGGACTACGAGCAGTACTTC CASSRTGDYEQYF
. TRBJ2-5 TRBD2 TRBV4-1 TGCGCCAGCAGCCCCTACCGGACTAGCGGGGGGGCTGGGGAGACCCAGTACTTC CASSPYRTSGGAGETQYF
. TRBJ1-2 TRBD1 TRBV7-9 TGTGCCAGCAGCTTCCCCGTTCGGGAGGGGGCTGGCTACACCTTC CASSFPVREGAGYTF
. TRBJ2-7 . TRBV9 TGTGCCAGCAGCGCGGACTCAAATCCAATGCCCTACGAGCAGTACTTC CASSADSNPMPYEQYF
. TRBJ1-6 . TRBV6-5 TGTGCCAGCACTAGACAGCGAGATAATTCACCCCTCCACTTT CASTRQRDNSPLHF
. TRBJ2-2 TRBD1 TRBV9 TGTGCCAGCAGCGTAACAGGGGGCATGAACACCGGGGAGCTGTTTTTT CASSVTGGMNTGELFF
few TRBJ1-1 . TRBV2 TGTGCCAGCAGTGAACTAGTAGGCAACACTGAAGCTTTCTTT CASSELVGNTEAFF
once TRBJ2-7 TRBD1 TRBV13 TGTGCCAGCAGCCCGGGACAGTTCTACGAGCAGTACTTC CASSPGQFYEQYF
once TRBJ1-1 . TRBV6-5 TGTGCCAGCAGCTACTTACAGGGAATCGGTAACACTGAAGCTTTCTTT CASSYLQGIGNTEAFF
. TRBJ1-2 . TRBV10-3 TGTGCCATCAGTGAGGCAACAGACAACTATGGCTACACCTTC CAISEATDNYGYTF
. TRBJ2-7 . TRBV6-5 TGTGCCAGCAGTTACTCGATACGAGTTCCCTCCTACGAGCAGTACTTC CASSYSIRVPSYEQYF
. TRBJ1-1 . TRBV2 TGTGCCAGCAGTGGAGAAGTGAACACTGAAGCTTTCTTT CASSGEVNTEAFF
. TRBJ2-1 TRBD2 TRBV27 TGTGCCAGCTGGCGACTAGCGGGGCTGGACAATGAGCAGTTCTTC CASWRLAGLDNEQFF
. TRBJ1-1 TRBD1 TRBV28 TGTGCCAGCAAAATCCAAGGACAGGGCAACACTGAAGCTTTCTTT CASKIQGQGNTEAFF
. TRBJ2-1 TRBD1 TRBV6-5 TGTGCCAGCAGTTACGGACAGGGGGCCACCTACAATGAGCAGTTCTTC CASSYGQGATYNEQFF
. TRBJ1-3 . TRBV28 TGTGCCAGCAGGGGGGCGGGTGGAAACACCATATATTTT CASRGAGGNTIYF
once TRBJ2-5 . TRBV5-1 TGCGCCAGCAGCATTACACTAGTTTCACAAGAGACCCAGTACTTC CASSITLVSQETQYF
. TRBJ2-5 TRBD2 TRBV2 TGTGCCAGCAGGGTAGGGACTAGCGGGCCTCACCAAGAGACCCAGTACTTC CASRVGTSGPHQETQYF
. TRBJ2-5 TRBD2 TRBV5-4 TGTGCCAGCAGCCTTGAGTGGGGAGGGGACCAAGAGACCCAGTACTTC CASSLEWGGDQETQYF
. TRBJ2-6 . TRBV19 TGTGCCAGTAGTATAGGTGGGCGGGGTAGCTCTGGGGCCAACGTCCTGACTTTC CASSIGGRGSSGANVLTF
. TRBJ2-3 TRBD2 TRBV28 TGTGCCAGCAGCTCCGGGGGACAGTCGACTAGCGGGGGTCCCACAGATACGCAGTATTTT CASSSGGQSTSGGPTDTQYF
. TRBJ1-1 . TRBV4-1 TGCGCCAGCAGCCAGGGGGCTCCCCAAAGGGGAGCTTTCTTT CASSQGAPQRGAFF
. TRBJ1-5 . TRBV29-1 TGCAGCGTCGTCGGCCAGGGCAATCAGCCCCAGCATTTT CSVVGQGNQPQHF
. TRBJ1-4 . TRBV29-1 TGCAGCGTTACGGGGGGACTTGGGGGAGAAAAACTGTTTTTT CSVTGGLGGEKLFF
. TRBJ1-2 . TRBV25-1 TGTGCCAGCAGTTCCCTCGACAGAACAGCGGGCTCCTATGGCTACACCTTC CASSSLDRTAGSYGYTF
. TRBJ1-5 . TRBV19 TGTGCCAGTAGTCCAGGGGTCGGCATAACTCTTAGCAATCAGCCCCAGCATTTT CASSPGVGITLSNQPQHF
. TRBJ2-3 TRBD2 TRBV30 TGTGCCTGCCTTGACGCGGGGGGCGCATACACAGATACGCAGTATTTT CACLDAGGAYTDTQYF
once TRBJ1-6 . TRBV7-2 TGTGCCAGCAGCCCATATGGGGGGAATTCACCCCTCCACTTT CASSPYGGNSPLHF
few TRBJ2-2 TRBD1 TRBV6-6 TGTGCCAGCAGTTCTATGGACAGGGGGTGGACCGGGGAGCTGTTTTTT CASSSMDRGWTGELFF